Following are 29 T cell receptor beta chains from one sample sequenced in a study of early T cells in non-severe SARS-CoV-2 infection. In TCRdb, the 5' RACE reads were re-called with MiXCR into one record per CDR3 protein. The table records 55,000 to 65,000 distinct CDR3 sequences, about 10% of them present only once. Source material: whole blood. The receptors stem from an adult who was a healthcare worker with PCR-confirmed SARS-CoV-2 infection or an uninfected control (not recorded which).

This clonotype was recorded a few times. The rearrangement links TRBV7-8 to TRBJ1-1; D perhaps matches TRBD1 (5 bases). This CDR3 has 14 residues. V shed 5 bases and J shed 6 bases, with 16 bases lying between them. Germline V gene lookup returns CDR1 SGHVS and CDR2 FQNEAQ. The CDR3 nucleotides read TGTGCCAGCAGCATGCAGGGACGGCCGTCTGAAGCTTTCTTT. It encodes CASSMQGRPSEAFF.

This clonotype was recorded many times. The chain combines TRBV3-1 with TRBJ2-7, with D perhaps matching TRBD1 (5 bases). CDR1 and CDR2 from the germline V gene are LGHDT and YNNKEL (reference sequence). This CDR3 has 15 amino acids. V was trimmed by 0 bases and J by 7 bases, leaving 16 bases between them. CDR3: CASSQDPGLRGEQYF. CDR3 nucleotides: TGTGCCAGCAGCCAAGATCCGGGTTTAAGGGGTGAGCAGTACTTC.

The sample holds many counts of this clonotype. This sequence joins TRBV18 and TRBJ1-3; D gene unclear. Germline lookup yields CDR1 KGHSH and CDR2 LQKENI. This CDR3 has 13 amino acids. Between the trimmed V and J ends, which lost 2 bases and 5 bases, there was a span of 7 bases. The CDR3 nucleotides read TGTGCCAGCTCACCAGAAGTAAGAAACACCATATATTTT. Translation gives CASSPEVRNTIYF.

Ten or more counts support this clonotype. This sequence joins TRBV25-1 and TRBJ1-6; tentatively, D is TRBD1 (6 bases). Germline V gives CDR1 MGHDK, CDR2 SYGVNS. Trimming removed 5 bases at V and 8 bases at J, with 19 bases between. The CDR3 consists of 16 residues. CDR3 DNA sequence: TGTGCCAGCAGTATCCTCAGGGGCGGCGTAGATTCACCCCTCCACTTT. Its protein is CASSILRGGVDSPLHF.

The sample holds many counts of this clonotype. This sequence joins TRBV20-1 and TRBJ2-7; 11 nucleotides align to TRBD2. CDR1 is DFQATT, CDR2 SNEGSKA, per germline (reference sequence). The CDR3 covers 14 residues. Trimming cost V 3 bases and J 4 bases; bases outside gene matches: 5. The CDR3 reads CSASLLAGGYEQYF. The DNA of the CDR3 is TGCAGTGCTAGTCTTCTAGCGGGGGGTTACGAGCAGTACTTC.

Details on this clonotype: Being one base from a much bigger clone, this may be a read error. The gene calls are TRBV6-1 and TRBJ2-4; the match to TRBD1 covers 7 bases. This CDR3 contains 18 residues. From germline, CDR1 is MNHNS and CDR2 SASEGT. This chain's CDR3 is CTSNGETGTLLAKNIQYF. In DNA, the CDR3 is TGTACCAGCAATGGGGAGACAGGGACCTTATTAGCCAAAAACATTCAGTACTTC.

J is TRBJ2-3 and V is TRBV30, with no clear D. The CDR3 consists of 14 residues. Looked up from germline, CDR1 is GTSNPN and CDR2 is SVGIG (reference sequence). Trimming left V 0 bases short and J 0 bases short, with 7 bases between. The CDR3, as DNA: TGTGCCTGGAGTGTACTTGGTAGCACAGATACGCAGTATTTT. This gives the protein CAWSVLGSTDTQYF.

In its sample, this clonotype was seen a few times. The CDR3 sequence is CASSLAPRDRGYEQYF. CDR3 in DNA: TGTGCCAGCAGCTTAGCCCCTCGGGACAGGGGCTACGAGCAGTACTTC. This chain links TRBV7-6 with TRBJ2-7; TRBD1 matches 10 bases. Trimming removed 0 bases from V and 3 bases from J; junction bases left unmatched: 5. Germline V gene lookup returns CDR1 SGHVS and CDR2 FNYEAQ. This CDR3 has 16 residues.

This clonotype was counted at least ten times. V gene TRBV6-5 combines with J gene TRBJ2-4; D is unclear. Trimming took off 2 bases at V and 0 bases at J, with 14 bases between the two ends. The CDR3 runs to 17 residues. Germline V lookup: CDR1 MNHEY, CDR2 SVGAGI. The CDR3, as DNA: TGTGCCAGCAGTTACGACGCATACGCCGTAGCCAAAAACATTCAGTACTTC. Protein sequence: CASSYDAYAVAKNIQYF.

Ten or more counts support this clonotype. This rearrangement joins TRBV6-6 to TRBJ1-2; the D gene is possibly TRBD1 (5 bases). The V and J ends lost 5 bases and 1 base respectively, with 11 bases between them. This CDR3 spans 14 amino acids. Germline V gene lookup returns CDR1 MNHNY and CDR2 SVGAGI (reference sequence). The chain's CDR3 is CASSPQQDNYGYTF. As DNA, the CDR3 is TGTGCCAGCAGTCCTCAACAGGATAACTATGGCTACACCTTC.

In this sample, this clonotype turned up many times. This chain links TRBV19 with TRBJ1-5; 9 positions agree with TRBD1. After removal of 5 bases from V and 3 bases from J, the junction contained 5 bases not matched to a gene. Germline values: CDR1 LNHDA, CDR2 SQIVND (reference sequence). This CDR3 is 15 amino acids long. CDR3 nucleotides: TGTGCCAGTAGTCCGGGACAGGGATACAATCAGCCCCAGCATTTT. Its translation: CASSPGQGYNQPQHF.

This clonotype has a handful of counts. The rearrangement links TRBV27 to TRBJ2-7; perhaps TRBD2 as D (6 bases). This CDR3 contains 15 residues. Per germline, CDR1 MNHEY and CDR2 SMNVEV (reference sequence). V was trimmed by 2 bases and J by 2 bases, leaving 13 bases between them. This CDR3 is CASSLAGRTPYEQYF. Written as DNA, the CDR3 is TGTGCCAGCAGTTTAGCGGGACGGACGCCCTACGAGCAGTACTTC.

The V and J genes are TRBV7-2 and TRBJ2-7; D call uncertain. Germline loops: CDR1 SGHTA, CDR2 FQGNSA. The CDR3 totals 13 residues. Trimming stripped 1 base from V and 3 bases from J, with 7 bases between. The CDR3 loop is CASSLVQDYEQYF. The CDR3 bases are TGTGCCAGCAGCTTAGTTCAGGACTACGAGCAGTACTTC.

CDR3 region: CASSLARTEAFF. For the CDR3, the DNA is TGCGCCAGCAGCTTGGCCCGCACTGAAGCTTTCTTT. The V gene is TRBV5-1, the J gene TRBJ1-1; D is unresolved. CDR1 and CDR2 (germline): SGHRS, YFSETQ. Trimming cost V 0 bases and J 4 bases, with 4 bases left between them. The length of the CDR3 is 12 residues.

This clonotype was counted at least ten times. The chain couples TRBV7-9 to TRBJ2-5; TRBD1 matches at 8 bases. The ends lost 6 bases at V and 5 bases at J; junction bases unmatched: 11. CDR1 and CDR2 from the germline V gene are SEHNR and FQNEAQ (reference sequence). CDR3 length equals 15 residues. DNA of the CDR3: TGTGCCAGCAGATTTGGAGACAGGGGAGGTGAGACCCAGTACTTC. Its translation: CASRFGDRGGETQYF.

This clonotype was counted ten times or more. The CDR3 is CASSIRGPTYEQYF. CDR3 nucleotide sequence: TGCGCCAGCAGCATCAGGGGGCCAACCTACGAGCAGTACTTC. The chain couples TRBV5-1 to TRBJ2-7; TRBD1 agrees at 8 bases. V lost 4 bases to trimming and J lost 2 bases; unmatched junction nucleotides: 5. CDR3 length equals 14 residues. Germline CDR1 SGHRS, CDR2 YFSETQ.

The rearrangement links TRBV11-2 to TRBJ1-2, with D tentatively TRBD1 (6 bases). Trimming stripped 5 bases from V and 0 bases from J, with 13 bases between. Per the germline V gene, CDR1 is SGHAT and CDR2 is FQNNGV. This CDR3 spans 15 amino acids. The CDR3 spells CASSPGQFTNYGYTF. CDR3 bases: TGTGCCAGCAGCCCAGGACAGTTTACTAACTATGGCTACACCTTC.

The chain recombines TRBV6-5 with TRBJ2-7; TRBD1 matches at 11 bases. Trimming removed 8 bases from V and 7 bases from J; junction bases left unmatched: 7. This CDR3 is 13 amino acids long. CDR1 is MNHEY and CDR2 is SVGAGI in the germline V gene. CDR3 nucleotide sequence: TGTGCCAGCTCGGACAGGGGGCTAGGTGAGCAGTACTTC. Translated, it gives CASSDRGLGEQYF.

The chain has TRBV12-3 or TRBV12-4 and TRBJ2-7; 7 bases match TRBD1. The J segment lost 5 bases and the V segment lost 7 bases, leaving 11 bases of the junction unmatched. This CDR3 is 14 amino acids long. The CDR3 region is CASTRGGLGNEQYF. The CDR3 nucleotides read TGTGCCAGCACCCGAGGGGGCCTGGGGAACGAGCAGTACTTC.

This clonotype was counted many times. The J gene is TRBJ2-1, the V gene TRBV5-1; 7 positions agree with TRBD1. This CDR3 is built from 17 residues. Trimming at V came to 4 bases and at J to 0 bases, leaving 10 bases not matched to a gene. Germline assignment: CDR1 SGHRS and CDR2 YFSETQ. Here the CDR3 DNA reads TGCGCCAGCAGCAGGTTACAGGGGACAAGCTCCTACAATGAGCAGTTCTTC. Translating it yields CASSRLQGTSSYNEQFF.

Details on this clonotype: A read error may explain this, as a much larger clone is one base away. The chain couples TRBV5-1 to TRBJ2-1; 12 nucleotides line up with TRBD2. The length of the CDR3 is 17 residues. Germline CDR1 is SGHRS and CDR2 is YFSETQ. The CDR3 coding sequence is TGCGCCACCAGCTTGGACCTACTAGCGGGGGGTCTCAATGAGCAGTTCTTC. Translating gives CATSLDLLAGGLNEQFF.

This clonotype was seen a few times. The chain recombines TRBV6-6 with TRBJ1-1, with D maybe TRBD1 (5 bases). This CDR3 has 14 amino acids. Germline CDR1 MNHNY, CDR2 SVGAGI (reference sequence). Trimming removed 8 bases at V and 0 bases at J, with 13 bases between. CDR3 amino acids: CASSMGGMNTEAFF. In DNA form, the CDR3 reads TGTGCCAGCTCGATGGGGGGGATGAACACTGAAGCTTTCTTT.

At least ten counts were recorded for this clonotype. The chain couples TRBV18 to TRBJ1-5; maybe TRBD1 (5 bases). With 4 bases removed from V and 2 bases from J, the gap between germline ends came to 12 bases. The germline gives CDR1 KGHSH, CDR2 LQKENI. The CDR3 contains 15 residues. The CDR3 spells CASSLRGVGNQPQHF. CDR3 bases: TGTGCCAGCTCACTAAGAGGGGTAGGCAATCAGCCCCAGCATTTT. Full variable domain (rest looked up from reference TRBV18 and TRBJ1-5): NAGVMQNPRHLVRRRGQEARLRCSPMKGHSHVYWYRQLPEEGLKFMVYLQKENIIDESGMPKERFSAEFPKEGPSILRIQQVVRGDSAAYFCASSLRGVGNQPQHFGDGTRLSIL.

This clonotype came up many times. The V and J genes are TRBV29-1 and TRBJ2-7, with unresolved D. V shed 3 bases and J shed 2 bases, with 14 bases lying between them. The CDR3 is 14 amino acids. Germline CDR1 reads SQVTM; CDR2 reads ANQGSEA. The CDR3 reads CSVEVASPTYEQYF. The CDR3 region has the DNA TGCAGCGTTGAGGTTGCCAGTCCTACCTACGAGCAGTACTTC.

This chain uses TRBV5-4 with TRBJ2-5; a weak D match, TRBD2 (6 bases). The CDR3 is 14 residues long. Trimming took off 2 bases at V and 4 bases at J, with 12 bases between the two ends. Germline assignment: CDR1 SGHNT and CDR2 YYREEE (reference sequence). The CDR3 coding sequence is TGTGCCAGCAGCTTAAGGGCGGGGCCAGAGACCCAGTACTTC. Its protein product is CASSLRAGPETQYF.

The gene calls are TRBV9 and TRBJ1-2; unclear D gene. Germline CDR1 is SGDLS and CDR2 is YYNGEE. V lost 4 bases and J 4 bases, leaving 17 bases between the germline ends. The CDR3 totals 15 residues. CDR3 bases: TGTGCCAGCAGCCCCACCCCTGGGCTGCGCTATGGCTACACCTTC. Its protein product is CASSPTPGLRYGYTF.

This clonotype was found many times. The chain recombines TRBV7-9 with TRBJ2-3, with 7 bases aligning to TRBD2. The V gene end was trimmed by 5 bases and the J gene end by 5 bases; junction bases not matched to a gene: 10. Germline V gene data show CDR1 as SEHNR and CDR2 as FQNEAQ (reference sequence). The CDR3 is 15 amino acids. CDR3 protein: CASSPGAGLGDTQYF. The CDR3 DNA reads as TGTGCCAGCAGCCCAGGAGCGGGGTTGGGAGATACGCAGTATTTT. Drawing the rest from reference TRBV7-9 and TRBJ2-3, the complete variable domain is DTGVSQNPRHKITKRGQNVTFRCDPISEHNRLYWYRQTLGQGPEFLTYFQNEAQLEKSRLLSDRFSAERPKGSFSTLEIQRTEQGDSAMYLCASSPGAGLGDTQYFGPGTRLTVL.

This clonotype was detected ten times or more. The V call is TRBV4-2, the J call TRBJ2-7; possibly TRBD1 or TRBD2 for D (6 bases each). CDR1 and CDR2 (germline): LGHNA, YNFKEQ. V dropped 2 bases and J dropped 5 bases, with 13 bases sitting between them. This CDR3 comprises 14 residues. CDR3 DNA sequence: TGTGCCAGCAGCCAAAACAACAGGGAGGACGAGCAGTACTTC. Its protein is CASSQNNREDEQYF.

In this sample, this clonotype turned up many times. The CDR3 DNA sequence: TGCAGCGACACTACTACTAGCGAAGACACAGATACGCAGTATTTT. Its translation: CSDTTTSEDTDTQYF. The chain combines TRBV20-1 with TRBJ2-3; 7 nucleotides agree with TRBD2. Germline CDR1 and CDR2: DFQATT and SNEGSKA (reference sequence). The CDR3 runs to 15 residues.